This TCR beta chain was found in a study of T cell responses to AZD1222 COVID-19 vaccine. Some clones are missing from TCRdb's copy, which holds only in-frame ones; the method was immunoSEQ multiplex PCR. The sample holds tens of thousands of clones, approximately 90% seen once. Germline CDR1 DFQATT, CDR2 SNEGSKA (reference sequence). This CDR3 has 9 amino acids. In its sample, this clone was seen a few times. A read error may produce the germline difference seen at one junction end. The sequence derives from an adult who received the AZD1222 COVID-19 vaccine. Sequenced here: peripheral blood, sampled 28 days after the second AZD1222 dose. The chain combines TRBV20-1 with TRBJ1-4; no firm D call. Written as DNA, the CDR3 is TGCAGTGCTGCCGGGAGAGAAACTTTT. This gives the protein CSAAGRETF.